The next 26 T cell receptor beta chains were all read from a single sample in a study of post-analysis software for immune sequencing data. Tagging with unique molecular identifiers was a feature of the TCR beta cDNA libraries. TCRdb reanalysed the PCR reads using MiXCR and keeps one entry per CDR3 protein. In the table there are around 190,000 distinct CDR3 sequences, roughly 30% of which are singletons. No antigen is known for these receptors. Regarding the study as a whole: TRBV5-6, TRBV5-1 and TRBV20-1 belonged to a set of about five TRBV segments that were more frequent in patients than controls.

The sequenced material came from blood. These receptors were collected from a girl between 2 and 17 years old with multiple sclerosis.

The sample holds many counts of this clonotype. The chain couples TRBV7-9 to TRBJ2-3, with 10 positions matching TRBD1. This CDR3 has 15 amino acids. J lost 3 bases, V lost 3 bases, and 3 bases had no gene match. The germline CDR1 and CDR2 sequences are SEHNR and FQNEAQ (reference sequence). The CDR3: CASSLGQGITDTQYF. CDR3 DNA: TGTGCCAGCAGCTTGGGACAGGGGATAACAGATACGCAGTATTTT.

Note on this clonotype: This could be a read error, since a much larger clone is one nucleotide away. This rearrangement joins TRBV12-3 or TRBV12-4 to TRBJ2-7; D gene unclear. CDR3 size: 11 residues. The V end was cut by 3 bases, the J end by 7 bases, with 7 bases between. The CDR3 DNA reads TGTGCCAGCAGTTTTGTAGTTGAGCAGTACTTC. This sequence encodes CASSFVVEQYF.

This clonotype occurred many times. This rearrangement joins TRBV5-6 to TRBJ2-1; 9 bases map to TRBD2. With V trimmed by 0 bases and J by 7 bases, 8 bases remained unmatched. The CDR3 spans 16 residues. Per the germline V gene, CDR1 is SGHDT and CDR2 is YYEEEE. CDR3 sequence reads: CASSLVASGDSNEQFF. The CDR3 DNA follows: TGTGCCAGCAGCTTGGTGGCTAGCGGGGATTCAAATGAGCAGTTCTTC.

This clonotype was detected ten times or more. V gene TRBV29-1 combines with J gene TRBJ2-7, with D possibly matching TRBD1 (7 bases). V was shortened by 5 bases and J by 2 bases, with 19 bases between the two germline ends. Per germline, CDR1 SQVTM and CDR2 ANQGSEA. This CDR3 is 15 amino acids long. This chain's CDR3 is CSVLFGRGQPYEQYF. The CDR3 DNA reads TGCAGCGTTCTCTTCGGGCGGGGACAGCCCTACGAGCAGTACTTC.

This chain joins TRBV29-1 and TRBJ2-1, with D unclear. In germline, CDR1 is SQVTM, CDR2 ANQGSEA. Trimming took off 6 bases at V and 3 bases at J, with 6 bases between the two ends. The CDR3 length is 11 residues. The CDR3 nucleotides are TGCAGCGTCGAACGCTACAATGAGCAGTTCTTC. Translating it yields CSVERYNEQFF.

V is TRBV11-2 and J is TRBJ2-7; 9 bases are a match to TRBD2. The length of the CDR3 is 15 residues. After removal of 4 bases from V and 7 bases from J, the junction contained 11 bases not matched to a gene. The germline CDR1 and CDR2 sequences are SGHAT and FQNNGV. The CDR3 bases are TGTGCCAGCAGCTCGGTCAGCGGGAGGTACAATGAGCAGTACTTC. Translating it yields CASSSVSGRYNEQYF.

This clonotype was recorded a few times. The chain recombines TRBV5-1 with TRBJ2-7; TRBD2 matches at 12 bases. The CDR3 runs to 18 residues. The V segment lost 0 bases and the J segment 2 bases; nucleotides outside the gene matches: 9. Germline loops: CDR1 SGHRS, CDR2 YFSETQ. The DNA of the CDR3 is TGCGCCAGCAGCTTGGCGACTAGCGGGGGCCCATCCGCCTACGAGCAGTACTTC. As protein: CASSLATSGGPSAYEQYF.

In regard to this clonotype: At one end the junction does not follow the germline gene, possibly because of a read error. The chain links TRBV28 to TRBJ1-5; D is ambiguous. This CDR3 contains 14 residues. Germline loops: CDR1 MDHEN, CDR2 SYDVKM. The DNA for the CDR3 is TGTCCCAGCAGTTCTCGCGGGTTCGATCAGCCCCAGCATTTT. Its translation is CPSSSRGFDQPQHF.

This clonotype was picked up one time. V usage is TRBV5-1 and J usage is TRBJ1-2; D is uncertain. V lost 0 bases, J lost 5 bases, and 14 bases lay in between. Germline values: CDR1 SGHRS, CDR2 YFSETQ. The CDR3 has 15 amino acids. The CDR3 bases are TGCGCCAGCAGCTTGGAGCCGTCTGCCTCTTATGGCTACACCTTC. Its translation: CASSLEPSASYGYTF.

The chain combines TRBV21-1 with TRBJ2-1; the table gives TRBD1 as D, unverified against the DNA. TRBV21-1 is tagged as a pseudogene. The CDR3 has 13 amino acids. The CDR3 DNA reads TGTGCCAGCAATAGGACAGGGGGCAGTGAGCAGTTCTTC. Translating gives CASNRTGGSEQFF.

In this sample, this clonotype turned up once. CDR3 DNA: TGTGCCAGCAGCATGACAAGGGAGAGGAATTCACCCCTCCACTTT. It specifies CASSMTRERNSPLHF. This chain uses TRBV7-3 with TRBJ1-6; D ambiguous. Germline CDR1 and CDR2: SGHTA and FQGTGA. The CDR3 sequence is 15 residues long. V shed 5 bases and J shed 7 bases, with 15 bases lying between them.

Notes on this clonotype: This clone may be a read error of a much larger clone one base away. The rearrangement links TRBV12-3 or TRBV12-4 to TRBJ2-3; D unclear. V was clipped by 0 bases and J by 2 bases, with 12 bases between them. The CDR3 sequence is 16 residues long. CDR3 DNA: TGTGCCAGCAGTTTAGCCCTAACGGGCCCCACAGATACGCAGTATTTT. This gives the protein CASSLALTGPTDTQYF.

The chain uses TRBV7-6 and TRBJ2-4; 12 positions agree with TRBD1. V trimming: 4 bases; J trimming: 1 base; junction bases outside the gene matches: 2. CDR1 and CDR2 (germline): SGHVS, FNYEAQ. The CDR3 covers 16 residues. The CDR3 loop reads CASSSGTGGAKNIQYF. The CDR3 nucleotides read TGTGCCAGCAGCTCCGGGACAGGGGGCGCCAAAAACATTCAGTACTTC.

The DNA for the CDR3 is TGCGCCAGCAGCCGAGGGACAAGCGGGAGGGCGAACACCGGGGAGCTGTTTTTT. Amino acid sequence: CASSRGTSGRANTGELFF. V gene TRBV5-1 combines with J gene TRBJ2-2, with 10 bases identical to TRBD2. CDR1 is SGHRS and CDR2 is YFSETQ in the germline V gene. V lost 4 bases and J lost 0; bases outside the gene matches: 9. This CDR3 spans 18 amino acids.

This clonotype came up a few times. V is TRBV20-1 and J is TRBJ2-4, with a tentative D call TRBD1 (5 bases). The V end lost 8 bases, the J end lost 0 bases, and 17 bases lay between the germline ends. Germline CDR1 DFQATT, CDR2 SNEGSKA (reference sequence). This CDR3 is 15 amino acids long. This chain's CDR3 is CSLKDSRIAKNIQYF. For the CDR3, the DNA is TGCAGTCTAAAAGACAGCCGCATAGCCAAAAACATTCAGTACTTC.

This clonotype was seen many times. The chain recombines TRBV20-1 with TRBJ2-5, with TRBD1 identical over 11 bases. This CDR3 contains 14 residues. Germline CDR1 is DFQATT and CDR2 is SNEGSKA (reference sequence). V gave up 5 bases and J gave up 2 bases; unmatched junction bases: 4. CDR3 bases: TGCAGTGCTCTGAGGGACAGGGGGCAAGAGACCCAGTACTTC. Amino acid sequence: CSALRDRGQETQYF.

In nucleotides, the CDR3 is TGTGCCAGCAGTCGACCTGGGGGTAAGCAGTTCTTC. Translated: CASSRPGGKQFF. This chain links TRBV6-5 with TRBJ2-1; D tentatively fits TRBD1 or TRBD2 (5 bases each). Trimming took 5 bases from V and 11 from J, leaving 13 bases between them. CDR3 size: 12 residues. Germline V gene lookup returns CDR1 MNHEY and CDR2 SVGAGI.

V and J are TRBV4-1 and TRBJ1-5; no definite D call. This CDR3 is 14 amino acids long. Looked up from germline, CDR1 is MGHRA and CDR2 is YSYEKL. Trimming cost V 3 bases and J 3 bases, with 9 bases left between them. The CDR3 reads CASSQSTYNQPQHF. The CDR3 DNA reads TGCGCCAGCAGCCAGAGCACATACAATCAGCCCCAGCATTTT.

CDR3: CASSVLAGEETQYF. CDR3 in DNA: TGCGCCAGCAGTGTACTAGCGGGAGAGGAGACCCAGTACTTC. The chain links TRBV5-1 to TRBJ2-5, with 11 bases aligning to TRBD2. V was clipped by 5 bases and J by 5 bases; unmatched bases: 5. This CDR3 spans 14 amino acids. Germline CDR1 is SGHRS and CDR2 is YFSETQ.

This clonotype has more than one count but fewer than ten. This chain uses TRBV5-1 with TRBJ1-6; 11 positions agree with TRBD1. The CDR3 consists of 14 residues. The germline V gene has CDR1 SGHRS and CDR2 YFSETQ. With 4 bases clipped from V and 10 bases from J, the junction kept 4 bases outside the gene matches. CDR3: CASSQGQGGSPLHF. CDR3 DNA sequence: TGCGCCAGCAGCCAGGGACAGGGGGGATCACCCCTCCACTTT.

With regard to this clonotype: Possible read error: a much larger clone is one base away. The chain couples TRBV20-1 to TRBJ2-5, with 11 bases lining up with TRBD2. Trimming took 6 bases from V and 11 from J; bases not matched to a gene: 20. This CDR3 has 16 amino acids. Germline lookup yields CDR1 DFQATT and CDR2 SNEGSKA (reference sequence). CDR3 sequence reads: CSAERLAGGPHNEQYF. The CDR3 DNA is TGCAGTGCCGAGCGGTTAGCGGGAGGGCCACACAATGAGCAGTACTTC.

The rearrangement uses TRBV10-3 and TRBJ2-4, with D unclear. Judging by the DNA end, TRBJ2-7 fits better; the J call may be wrong. The CDR3 contains 16 residues. Looked up from germline, CDR1 is ENHRY and CDR2 is SYGVKD. The CDR3 region is CAISESRLDTGYEQYF. CDR3 DNA: TGTGCCATCAGTGAGTCGCGTTTAGACACCGGTTACGAGCAGTACTTC.

This clonotype was seen a handful of times. Written as DNA, the CDR3 is TGTGCCAGCAGTGGGGCGCCTAGCGGGAGTAGCACAGATACGCAGTATTTT. This gives the protein CASSGAPSGSSTDTQYF. The chain joins TRBV6-4 to TRBJ2-3, with 10 nucleotides matching TRBD2. The CDR3 extends over 17 amino acids. V shed 4 bases, J shed 0 bases, and the junction held 7 bases outside the gene matches. CDR1 is MRHNA and CDR2 is SNTAGT in the germline V gene.

V is TRBV3-1 and J is TRBJ2-1, with 9 bases lining up with TRBD2. V dropped 0 bases and J dropped 7; count of bases not matched to a gene: 7. Germline V gives CDR1 LGHDT, CDR2 YNNKEL (reference sequence). This CDR3 comprises 16 residues. The CDR3: CASSQEGGLAQNEQFF. DNA for the CDR3: TGTGCCAGCAGCCAAGAGGGGGGACTAGCACAAAATGAGCAGTTCTTC.

This clonotype was detected only a few times. This sequence joins TRBV28 and TRBJ2-6, with D possibly matching TRBD1 (5 bases). Trimming shortened V by 3 bases and J by 2 bases, and 17 bases separated the two germline ends. Germline CDR1 and CDR2: MDHEN and SYDVKM. The CDR3 has 18 amino acids. The CDR3 bases are TGTGCCAGCAGTTTCACGCTGGGGTGGGGCACTGGGGCCAACGTCCTGACTTTC. Protein sequence: CASSFTLGWGTGANVLTF.

This clonotype has at least ten counts. The chain has TRBV24-1 and TRBJ2-1, with D unclear. V dropped 5 bases and J dropped 9 bases, with 10 bases sitting between them. CDR1 and CDR2 (germline): KGHDR, SFDVKD. The CDR3 sequence is 12 residues long. DNA for the CDR3: TGTGCCACCAGTGCTCGAGAAGGTGAGCAGTTCTTC. Residues: CATSAREGEQFF.